The clone carrying this T cell receptor (beta chain) was recorded only once. The V end lost 0 bases, the J end lost 10 bases, and 13 bases lay between the germline ends. Per the germline V gene, CDR1 is LNHNV and CDR2 is YYDKDF (reference sequence). The length of the CDR3 is 14 residues. Survey-level immunoSEQ v3.0 assays were run. Repertoires were generated with immunoSEQ multiplex PCR, while TCRdb's copy carries only in-frame clones and drops some. The data show 26,000 or so clones, with about 93% seen just once and about a tenth held by the top ten. The data originate from a study of long-term antiretroviral therapy in people with HIV.

The chain employs TRBV15 and TRBJ2-1; D may correspond to TRBD1 or TRBD2 (5 bases each). The sequence was collected from a man in his forties or fifties with HIV. This sample comprised unsorted PBMCs, obtained 6.2 years after starting antiretroviral therapy. In nucleotides, the CDR3 is TGTGCCACCAGCAGAGACCTCCTGGGGGAGGAGCAGTTCTTC. This codes for CATSRDLLGEEQFF.